This record covers a single TCR beta chain. Its target antigen remains unknown. No much larger clone is present one base from it, and per-base qualities are unavailable. In the prospective study, participants were about 18 to 95 years old, resided in 24 geographic areas of the United States, and were enrolled through a virtual design. To assign participants to cohorts, the prospective study relied on clinical history that participants themselves reported in a screening survey and a study questionnaire. Recovered participants in ImmuneRACE Cohort 3 were defined as having two consecutive negative NP/OP PCR tests, clearance from a healthcare professional, or resolution of symptoms. In the prospective study, whole blood, serum and a nasopharyngeal or oropharyngeal swab were collected from each participant by mobile phlebotomists. Over a roughly two-month period, participants in the prospective study had the option of providing additional blood draws and questionnaires. Before DNA extraction, blood samples from the prospective study were shipped at room temperature or frozen.

This sample is drawn from a study of blood T cell repertoires in COVID-19 (dated by TCRdb to between 2020 and 2021). About the full investigation: The collaborator samples originated in the United States, Italy and Spain and spanned the acute and convalescent phases of COVID-19. The material from the prospective study consisted of cDNA or gDNA derived from T cells, B-cell-depleted T cells, or PBMCs. Deeply sampled blood TCRbeta repertoires from subjects exposed to, actively infected with, or recovered from COVID-19 were included in the dataset. The repertoires were released in a freely available public database intended as a resource for research on the immune response to SARS-CoV-2. Samples came from the ongoing ImmuneRACE study (first 160 participants) plus 1,254 subjects from 6 global collaborators. A de-identified subject ID, COVID-19 status, age in years and sex were almost always included in the sample metadata. Where available, HLA class I and class II types were obtained from metadata supplied by the sample provider rather than from assay-based typing.

Overall study outcomes, separate from this receptor: The amount of clinical and demographic metadata varied by source and participant and was provided uncurated.

TCRbeta CDR3 regions were amplified from genomic DNA by means of the immunoSEQ Assay, a bias-controlled multiplex PCR. In the authors' own workflow: The number of nucleated cells in each sample was estimated from the amplification of reference gene primers within the assay. To quantify the absolute abundance of each unique TCRbeta CDR3 rearrangement, sequence reads were collapsed and filtered. For each sample, productive Simpson clonality was calculated as the square root of Simpson's diversity index over productive rearrangements. Held by TCRdb, this immuneACCESS table contains in-frame sequences only and omits some clones. Under half of the omission traces to an unresolved V gene where checked; the cause of the rest is unknown. The V and J calls and clone size come from that table; D and trimming were worked out from the DNA. The sample table lists nearly 200,000 clones, roughly nine tenths of them with a count of one. The ten top clones hold approximately 8% of the sample.

Reading from cysteine to phenylalanine, the CDR3 counts 20 amino acids. The sequence is cut down to CDR3 DNA, 60 bases in frame from base 1. Taken from the germline V gene, the CDR1 and CDR2 loops are SGHVS and FNYEAQ. V and J are truncated by 1 base and 7 bases respectively, leaving an intervening sequence of 28 bases. The chain is encoded by TRBV7-6 joined to TRBJ2-2; D gene: possibly TRBD2, on 8 matching bases. Sequenced input: PBMCs or T cells enriched from blood (not recorded which). This receptor was identified in a woman between 18 and 29 years old who had recovered from COVID-19. The CDR3 protein is CASSLGDRIRTSWICGELFF. The nucleotides read TGTGCCAGCAGCTTAGGGGACAGAATCAGGACTAGCTGGATCTGCGGGGAGCTGTTTTTT.